What follows are 29 T cell receptor beta chains derived from one specimen sequenced in a study of early T cells in non-severe SARS-CoV-2 infection (dated by TCRdb to the early 2020s). To prepare the library, 5' RACE was applied. Reads for this sample came from a NextSeq 500. TCRdb reworked the public reads: Q25 trimming with fastp, MiXCR clone assembly, productive beta chains retained. Merged by CDR3 protein, the rows form single entries marked with the most common genes and DNA. The sample profile shows about 64,000 distinct CDR3 sequences; roughly 12% of them were found once. The ten largest make up roughly 3% of the sample. The specimen comprised whole blood, sampled at baseline. Receptors originate from an adult who was a healthcare worker with PCR-confirmed SARS-CoV-2 infection or an uninfected control (not recorded which).

The chain joins TRBV7-6 to TRBJ2-7, with a weak D call TRBD2 (5 bases). There are 14 residues in the CDR3. V was clipped by 4 bases and J by 6 bases, with 16 bases between them. Per the germline V gene, CDR1 is SGHVS and CDR2 is FNYEAQ. In DNA form, the CDR3 reads TGTGCCAGCAGCTCTCCTAATGAGGGTTCCGAGCAGTACTTC. This gives the protein CASSSPNEGSEQYF.

In its sample, this clonotype was seen many times. The chain employs TRBV12-3 or TRBV12-4 and TRBJ2-1, with 16 bases aligning to TRBD2. Unmatched junction bases numbered 4, after V lost 5 bases and J lost 9 bases. The CDR3 runs to 15 residues. CDR3 loop: CASSGGTSGGVEQFF. In nucleotides, the CDR3 is TGTGCCAGCAGTGGCGGGACTAGCGGGGGGGTTGAGCAGTTCTTC.

This clonotype came up a few times. The rearrangement uses TRBV10-3 and TRBJ2-2, with 15 nucleotides matching TRBD2. V shed 6 bases, J shed 2 bases, and the junction held 7 bases outside the gene matches. The CDR3 has 18 residues. From germline, CDR1 is ENHRY and CDR2 SYGVKD. CDR3: CAISRTSGGAPNTGELFF. The DNA for the CDR3 is TGTGCCATCAGCCGGACTAGCGGGGGGGCCCCTAACACCGGGGAGCTGTTTTTT.

The CDR3 DNA sequence: TGCAGCGTTGACGACAGGGATGGGGCCAACGTCCTGACTTTC. The encoded protein is CSVDDRDGANVLTF. J is TRBJ2-6 and V is TRBV29-1; 7 bases line up with TRBD1. CDR3 length equals 14 residues. From germline, CDR1 is SQVTM and CDR2 ANQGSEA. J lost 3 bases, V lost 3 bases, and 2 bases had no gene match.

The rearrangement links TRBV28 to TRBJ2-7, with 8 bases aligning to TRBD1. The V gene end was trimmed by 5 bases and the J gene end by 2 bases; junction bases not matched to a gene: 11. Germline V gives CDR1 MDHEN, CDR2 SYDVKM. The CDR3 contains 16 residues. CDR3 bases: TGTGCCAGCAGTCCGCCAGGGGGCGGGGCAACCTACGAGCAGTACTTC. Encoded protein: CASSPPGGGATYEQYF.

This chain joins TRBV2 and TRBJ1-1; TRBD1 agrees at 8 bases. The trim removed 8 bases at V and 10 bases at J, leaving 15 bases unmatched. The CDR3 consists of 14 residues. Germline assignment: CDR1 SNHLY and CDR2 FYNNEI. Written as DNA, the CDR3 is TGTGCCAGCCGGGGGGCCAGGGGGCCCATTGGAGCTTTCTTT. It yields the protein CASRGARGPIGAFF.

The genes are TRBV7-3 and TRBJ2-3; 8 bases fit TRBD1. This CDR3 is built from 15 residues. CDR1 is SGHTA and CDR2 is FQGTGA in the germline V gene. V lost 5 bases and J lost 3; bases outside the gene matches: 7. The CDR3 protein is CASSLSRGPTDTQYF. The CDR3 DNA follows: TGTGCCAGCAGCCTCTCCAGGGGGCCGACAGATACGCAGTATTTT.

Many counts were recorded for this clonotype. This chain joins TRBV30 and TRBJ1-5; D possibly corresponds to TRBD1 (6 bases). This CDR3 contains 18 residues. Trimming removed 2 bases from V and 7 bases from J, with 27 bases in between. Germline V gene lookup returns CDR1 GTSNPN and CDR2 SVGIG (reference sequence). The CDR3 reads CAWSPLRGLAGRSQPQHF. CDR3 bases: TGTGCCTGGAGTCCCCTCAGGGGTCTCGCGGGTAGGAGCCAGCCCCAGCATTTT.

This chain links TRBV19 with TRBJ2-1; no definite D call. The germline V gene has CDR1 LNHDA and CDR2 SQIVND (reference sequence). This CDR3 has 14 residues. The germline V and J ends were trimmed by 2 bases and 8 bases, with 13 bases remaining between them. CDR3 nucleotides: TGTGCCAGTAGTATATTTGAGACTGCCCATGAGCAGTTCTTC. Its translation is CASSIFETAHEQFF.

This clonotype was picked up a small number of times. J is TRBJ1-5 and V is TRBV19; a weak D match, TRBD1 (6 bases). V lost 9 bases and J lost 6, with 15 bases in between. The CDR3 has 13 residues. Looked up from germline, CDR1 is LNHDA and CDR2 is SQIVND (reference sequence). CDR3 coding DNA: TGTGCCAGCAAGGAACAGGGTATTCAGCCCCAGCATTTT. Translation gives CASKEQGIQPQHF. Full variable domain (outside the CDR3, taken from reference TRBV19 and TRBJ1-5): DGGITQSPKYLFRKEGQNVTLSCEQNLNHDAMYWYRQDPGQGLRLIYYSQIVNDFQKGDIAEGYSVSREKKESFPLTVTSAQKNPTAFYLCASKEQGIQPQHFGDGTRLSIL.

This clonotype was seen a handful of times. The rearrangement links TRBV5-1 to TRBJ2-3; 8 bases agree with TRBD2. Germline V gene data show CDR1 as SGHRS and CDR2 as YFSETQ. CDR3 length equals 15 residues. The V gene end was trimmed by 2 bases and the J gene end by 1 base; junction bases not matched to a gene: 3. The DNA for the CDR3 is TGCGCCAGCAGCTTTGATAGCGGGGGCACAGATACGCAGTATTTT. This gives the protein CASSFDSGGTDTQYF.

This chain uses TRBV11-2 with TRBJ2-3; 7 nucleotides match TRBD1. Germline loops: CDR1 SGHAT, CDR2 FQNNGV. With V trimmed by 5 bases and J by 3 bases, 8 bases remained unmatched. The CDR3 extends over 15 amino acids. The CDR3 bases are TGTGCCAGCAGCCCGGGACAGCAAACTACAGATACGCAGTATTTT. It specifies CASSPGQQTTDTQYF.

This clonotype appeared a few times. CDR3 region: CASSAQGMDEQFF. CDR3 nucleotides: TGTGCCAGCAGCGCGCAGGGAATGGATGAGCAGTTCTTC. V usage is TRBV7-2 and J usage is TRBJ2-1, with D possibly being TRBD1 (5 bases). Looked up from germline, CDR1 is SGHTA and CDR2 is FQGNSA. Trimming left V 5 bases short and J 8 bases short, with 13 bases between. This CDR3 region has 13 residues.

In its sample, this clonotype was seen a few times. The V and J genes are TRBV7-9 and TRBJ1-1; D may be TRBD1 (5 bases). The length of the CDR3 is 17 residues. CDR1 is SEHNR and CDR2 is FQNEAQ in the germline V gene (reference sequence). V was shortened by 1 base and J by 1 base, with 16 bases between the two germline ends. This CDR3 reads CASSLVGSDDRNTEAFF. The CDR3 coding sequence is TGTGCCAGCAGCTTAGTTGGTAGCGATGACAGGAACACTGAAGCTTTCTTT.

CDR3 sequence (DNA): TGTGCCAGTAGTCGACAGGGGGGGGCCCAACAAGAGACCCAGTACTTC. Its translation is CASSRQGGAQQETQYF. The chain employs TRBV19 and TRBJ2-5, with 9 bases that match TRBD1. From germline, CDR1 is LNHDA and CDR2 SQIVND (reference sequence). This CDR3 has 16 amino acids. The V and J ends lost 5 bases and 2 bases, in that order; junction bases with no gene match: 9.

The rearrangement links TRBV30 to TRBJ2-5; no clear D. CDR3 length: 12 amino acids. In germline, CDR1 is GTSNPN, CDR2 SVGIG (reference sequence). Trimming removed 3 bases from V and 2 bases from J, with 7 bases in between. The CDR3 reads CAWRTLQETQYF. The DNA of the CDR3 is TGTGCCTGGAGGACCTTACAAGAGACCCAGTACTTC.

V and J are TRBV18 and TRBJ1-5, with D hard to call. Germline V CDR1 and CDR2: KGHSH, LQKENI. There are 14 residues in the CDR3. The V and J ends lost 1 base and 4 bases respectively, with 8 bases between them. The CDR3 sequence: CASSPQHGNQPQHF. The CDR3 coding sequence is TGTGCCAGCTCACCACAACACGGAAATCAGCCCCAGCATTTT.

In DNA form, the CDR3 reads TGTGCAACAGACCGCCGGACTGAAGCTTTCTTT. Its protein is CATDRRTEAFF. The V call is TRBV12-3 or TRBV12-4, the J call TRBJ1-1; no reliable D call. CDR3 length: 11 amino acids.

In this sample, this clonotype turned up many times. The chain joins TRBV11-2 to TRBJ1-1; D gene unclear. V shed 6 bases and J shed 1 base, with 18 bases lying between them. Looked up from germline, CDR1 is SGHAT and CDR2 is FQNNGV. This CDR3 comprises 16 residues. The CDR3 bases are TGTGCCAGCAGTATCACGGGAGGGATAGGGAACACTGAAGCTTTCTTT. Residues: CASSITGGIGNTEAFF.

Ten or more counts support this clonotype. V gene TRBV20-1 combines with J gene TRBJ2-7; D remains unclear. The CDR3 has 13 residues. Germline lookup yields CDR1 DFQATT and CDR2 SNEGSKA (reference sequence). The germline V and J ends were trimmed by 3 bases and 3 bases, with 12 bases remaining between them. In DNA, the CDR3 is TGCAGTGCTAGTCAACAGTCTTTCTACGAGCAGTACTTC. Translated: CSASQQSFYEQYF.

The V and J genes are TRBV5-4 and TRBJ2-7; TRBD1 matches 7 bases. CDR3 size: 13 residues. CDR1 and CDR2 (germline): SGHNT, YYREEE (reference sequence). V shed 2 bases, J shed 6 bases, and the junction held 5 bases outside the gene matches. CDR3 sequence (DNA): TGTGCCAGCAGCTTATCCGGGACAGCCGAGCAGTACTTC. Protein product: CASSLSGTAEQYF.

This clonotype was counted ten times or more. The rearrangement uses TRBV10-3 and TRBJ1-2; perhaps TRBD1 as D (5 bases). With 2 bases removed from V and 4 bases from J, the gap between germline ends came to 5 bases. CDR3 length equals 12 residues. Germline CDR1 and CDR2: ENHRY and SYGVKD. The CDR3 reads CAISERGYGYTF. DNA for the CDR3: TGTGCCATCAGTGAGAGGGGCTATGGCTACACCTTC.

This clonotype was detected only a few times. The CDR3 sequence: CASSPGTAADTQYF. As DNA, the CDR3 is TGTGCCAGCAGCCCAGGGACCGCTGCAGATACGCAGTATTTT. The chain joins TRBV7-2 to TRBJ2-3, with D tentatively TRBD1 or TRBD2 (5 bases each). The V gene's germline CDR1 is SGHTA and CDR2 FQGNSA. Trimming stripped 5 bases from V and 4 bases from J, with 13 bases between. This CDR3 spans 14 amino acids.

This clonotype turned up a few times. The V gene is TRBV6-1, the J gene TRBJ1-1; D is uncertain. CDR3 length: 16 amino acids. The germline gives CDR1 MNHNS, CDR2 SASEGT. The V end lost 7 bases, the J end lost 4 bases, and 22 bases lay between the germline ends. The CDR3 protein is CASTFQGPGRFTEAFF. The CDR3 DNA is TGTGCCAGCACCTTTCAAGGTCCGGGAAGGTTCACTGAAGCTTTCTTT.

In its sample, this clonotype was seen a few times. This chain joins TRBV21-1 and TRBJ2-7; the table's D call of TRBD1 was not tested on the DNA. TRBV21-1 is described as a pseudogene. This CDR3 comprises 16 residues. The CDR3 here is CASDAGGVFRGEEQYF. CDR3 sequence (DNA): TGTGCCAGCGACGCAGGGGGGGTCTTCCGAGGGGAAGAGCAGTACTTC.

The chain links TRBV24-1 to TRBJ2-7; D might be TRBD1 (6 bases). Germline V gene lookup returns CDR1 KGHDR and CDR2 SFDVKD. This CDR3 region has 16 residues. V lost 6 bases and J 0 bases, leaving 17 bases between the germline ends. Written as DNA, the CDR3 is TGTGCCACCAGTAAGTCACGGCAGGGACACTCCTACGAGCAGTACTTC. This translates into CATSKSRQGHSYEQYF.

This clonotype was observed many times. CDR3 bases: TGTGCCAGCAGCTTAGGCCGTGGGCAGGGAATTACCTATGGCTACACCTTC. Its translation: CASSLGRGQGITYGYTF. The rearrangement uses TRBV13 and TRBJ1-2; the D gene is possibly TRBD1 (5 bases). Germline V gene sequence: CDR1 PRHDT, CDR2 FYEKMQ (reference sequence). This CDR3 region has 17 residues. V lost 0 bases to trimming and J lost 4 bases, with 18 bases between them.

Only a few counts were recorded for this clonotype. The chain joins TRBV4-3 to TRBJ2-1; the D is unclear. With 0 bases removed from V and 7 bases from J, the gap between germline ends came to 4 bases. This CDR3 has 12 amino acids. CDR1 is LGHNA, CDR2 YSLEER, per germline. In DNA, the CDR3 is TGCGCCAGCAGCCAAGATGAAAATGAGCAGTTCTTC. It is translated as CASSQDENEQFF.

The chain links TRBV18 to TRBJ1-1, with 7 nucleotides matching TRBD1. Germline loops: CDR1 KGHSH, CDR2 LQKENI. The CDR3 is made up of 14 amino acids. The ends lost 5 bases at V and 1 base at J; junction bases unmatched: 4. The CDR3 DNA reads TGTGCCAGCTCATTACAGGGGAAGAACACTGAAGCTTTCTTT. The encoded protein is CASSLQGKNTEAFF.